This T cell receptor beta chain is from a study of shared clonotypes between healthy human individuals. In the study overall: Each donor's CD4 naive and CD4 memory cells filled three plates apiece, CD8 naive two, and CD8 memory one. Study-wide findings and caveats: It was expected that sequencing depth would affect clonotype sharing among donors.

Selected positively for CCR7 and CD45RO-negative, naive CD8 cells excluded terminally differentiated effector memory CD45RA+ cells. The CDR3 runs 12 residues. The V gene lost 0 bases and the J gene lost 8 bases, with 6 bases spanning the gap. In germline, CDR1 is SGHRS, CDR2 YFSETQ. This clone showed up just once. The antigen remains undetermined. Sequenced by immunoSEQ multiplex PCR; TCRdb stores in-frame clones only, minus some. The sample contains approximately 2,200,000 clones, under 95% of which appear only once. This TCR was recovered from a man between 18 and 35 years old in good health. Some clones in this sample may be carry-over from other donors' samples. The rearrangement joins TRBV5-1 to TRBJ2-4; D remains unclear. The source material was naive CD8+ T cells from PBMCs. The CDR3 here is CASSLDNDIQYF. The DNA for the CDR3 is TGCGCCAGCAGCTTGGATAATGACATTCAGTACTTC.